The 25 T cell receptor beta chains presented below share a single source sample, sequenced in a study of cytomegalovirus exposure and HLA in healthy donors. Libraries were prepared by immunoSEQ multiplex PCR; TCRdb keeps only in-frame clonotypes and omits some of them. In the table there are about 110,000 clones, under 97% of which are singletons. Specimen: PBMCs. These receptors were collected from a young woman in good health and CMV-seronegative.

The chain couples TRBV27 to TRBJ2-5; D not certain. CDR3 size: 14 residues. CDR1 and CDR2 from the germline V gene are MNHEY and SMNVEV (reference sequence). V was cut by 5 bases and J by 6 bases, with 16 bases left in between. The CDR3 loop reads CASSLSRLAKTQYF. The CDR3 DNA is TGTGCCAGCAGTCTCTCCCGACTGGCAAAGACCCAGTACTTC.

The gene calls are TRBV13 and TRBJ1-1, with D uncertain. V lost 5 bases to trimming and J lost 4 bases, with 5 bases between them. Germline values: CDR1 PRHDT, CDR2 FYEKMQ (reference sequence). The CDR3 has 11 amino acids. CDR3 bases: TGTGCCAGCAGCAGCCGCACTGAAGCTTTCTTT. Protein product: CASSSRTEAFF.

The V gene is TRBV7-2, the J gene TRBJ2-1, with 8 positions matching TRBD1. V dropped 6 bases and J dropped 0; count of bases not matched to a gene: 4. The CDR3 runs to 15 residues. The germline V gene encodes CDR1 SGHTA and CDR2 FQGNSA. In DNA form, the CDR3 reads TGTGCCAGCAGATCGGACAGGGCCTCCTACAATGAGCAGTTCTTC. Amino acids: CASRSDRASYNEQFF.

The rearrangement joins TRBV6-5 to TRBJ2-1; D remains ambiguous. CDR1 is MNHEY, CDR2 SVGAGI, per germline. The CDR3 sequence is 14 residues long. The ends were cut back, 2 bases at V and 7 bases at J, with 12 bases in the middle. The CDR3 DNA sequence: TGTGCCAGCAGTTACAATGGGCCCGAAAATGAGCAGTTCTTC. Its protein product is CASSYNGPENEQFF.

The gene calls are TRBV7-2 and TRBJ2-7, with 12 positions matching TRBD2. This CDR3 contains 18 residues. V shed 5 bases and J 4 bases; nucleotides not matched to a gene: 15. Germline assignment: CDR1 SGHTA and CDR2 FQGNSA. CDR3: CASSPGASGGARLYEQYF. CDR3 DNA sequence: TGTGCCAGCAGCCCGGGGGCTAGCGGGGGGGCCAGGTTATACGAGCAGTACTTC.

In its sample, this clone was seen once. The rearrangement links TRBV2 to TRBJ1-1; TRBD1 is a possible D gene (6 bases). Trimming left V 2 bases short and J 4 bases short, with 17 bases between. The CDR3 contains 16 residues. Germline assignment: CDR1 SNHLY and CDR2 FYNNEI. This CDR3 reads CASSERRGARGTEAFF. CDR3 coding DNA: TGTGCCAGCAGTGAACGTCGGGGGGCGCGCGGCACTGAAGCTTTCTTT.

The chain employs TRBV6-5 and TRBJ1-2; D remains ambiguous. The CDR3 contains 13 residues. Germline V gene lookup returns CDR1 MNHEY and CDR2 SVGAGI. Deletions cut 6 bases from V and 7 bases from J, with 15 bases between. The CDR3 spells CASRNSRPSGYTF. The CDR3 DNA reads TGTGCCAGCAGAAACAGCCGCCCCAGTGGCTACACCTTC.

This clone was counted a single time. This rearrangement joins TRBV5-1 to TRBJ2-5, with 8 nucleotides matching TRBD2. After removal of 2 bases from V and 2 bases from J, the junction contained 2 bases not matched to a gene. The V gene's germline CDR1 is SGHRS and CDR2 YFSETQ. The CDR3 covers 14 residues. The CDR3, as DNA: TGCGCCAGCAGCTTTAGCGGGGCTCAAGAGACCCAGTACTTC. It translates to CASSFSGAQETQYF.

The chain is built from TRBV5-1 and TRBJ2-7; 11 positions match TRBD2. The length of the CDR3 is 15 residues. CDR1 and CDR2 from the germline V gene are SGHRS and YFSETQ. The trim removed 3 bases at V and 7 bases at J, leaving 9 bases unmatched. This CDR3 is CASSWGTSGSREQYF. The DNA for the CDR3 is TGCGCCAGCAGCTGGGGGACTAGCGGCTCTAGAGAGCAGTACTTC.

V and J are TRBV11-2 and TRBJ2-3, with D possibly TRBD2 on 6 matching bases. Trimming removed 2 bases at V and 1 base at J, with 16 bases between. CDR3 length: 17 amino acids. Germline CDR1 and CDR2: SGHAT and FQNNGV. The CDR3 sequence is CASSLPGAGLGTDTQYF. CDR3 nucleotides: TGTGCCAGCAGCTTACCGGGTGCGGGGCTCGGCACAGATACGCAGTATTTT.

The CDR3 reads CASSPRTGGHYGYTF. As DNA, the CDR3 is TGTGCCAGCAGCCCGCGGACAGGGGGCCACTATGGCTACACCTTC. This chain joins TRBV5-8 and TRBJ1-2, with 11 positions matching TRBD1. The V gene end was trimmed by 4 bases and the J gene end by 3 bases; junction bases not matched to a gene: 5. CDR1 SGHTS and CDR2 YDEGEE come from the germline V gene. The CDR3 sequence is 15 residues long.

The chain has TRBV4-2 and TRBJ2-7; D perhaps matches TRBD1 (6 bases). CDR3 length: 17 residues. Germline CDR1 reads LGHNA; CDR2 reads YNFKEQ. With 0 bases removed from V and 2 bases from J, the gap between germline ends came to 17 bases. This CDR3 is CASSQDLGGQRTYEQYF. The CDR3 DNA is TGTGCCAGCAGCCAAGACCTGGGCGGACAGCGAACCTACGAGCAGTACTTC.

V gene TRBV6-6 combines with J gene TRBJ2-5; D not resolved. The J call may be faulty, since TRBJ2-7 better matches the DNA end. The length of the CDR3 is 14 residues. CDR1 MNHNY and CDR2 SVGAGI come from the germline V gene (reference sequence). The CDR3, as DNA: TGTGCCAGCAGTTACGGTCCTAACTCCTACGAGCAGTACTTC. It is translated as CASSYGPNSYEQYF.

This chain joins TRBV5-1 and TRBJ2-5, with 7 positions matching TRBD1. The germline CDR1 and CDR2 sequences are SGHRS and YFSETQ. The CDR3 has 15 amino acids. The V and J ends lost 2 bases and 0 bases, in that order; junction bases with no gene match: 4. This CDR3 is CASSFWDRNQETQYF. The CDR3 DNA sequence: TGCGCCAGCAGCTTCTGGGACAGAAACCAAGAGACCCAGTACTTC.

The chain links TRBV18 to TRBJ1-1; no clear D. The CDR3 is 17 amino acids. V was pared by 2 bases and J by 3 bases, with 19 bases between. Germline V CDR1 and CDR2: KGHSH, LQKENI. CDR3 amino acids: CASSPLRGREGDTEAFF. The CDR3 region has the DNA TGTGCCAGCTCACCATTACGAGGGAGGGAGGGTGACACTGAAGCTTTCTTT.

The chain employs TRBV4-1 and TRBJ2-3; perhaps TRBD1 as D (5 bases). Trimming left V 1 base short and J 5 bases short, with 10 bases between. Looked up from germline, CDR1 is MGHRA and CDR2 is YSYEKL. The CDR3 length is 14 residues. CDR3 sequence reads: CASSQGGAVDTQYF. In DNA, the CDR3 is TGCGCCAGCAGCCAAGGGGGCGCAGTAGATACGCAGTATTTT.

As to this clone: The junction departs from the called germline gene at one end, perhaps through a read error. This chain links TRBV7-3 with TRBJ2-3; 7 nucleotides align to TRBD1. The CDR3 has 12 amino acids. Germline V gene sequence: CDR1 SGHTA, CDR2 FQGTGA. CDR3 protein: CASSMSGTDPLF. CDR3 DNA: TGTGCCAGCAGCATGTCCGGGACAGACCCCTTATTT.

The chain is built from TRBV11-3 and TRBJ2-3; 12 positions agree with TRBD1. The CDR3 length is 15 residues. J gave up 4 bases and V 4 bases, and 3 bases lay outside the gene matches. Germline lookup yields CDR1 SGHNT and CDR2 YENEEA. The DNA of the CDR3 is TGTGCCAGCAGCTCGGGACAGGGGGCCGCAGATACGCAGTATTTT. It translates to CASSSGQGAADTQYF.

J is TRBJ2-1 and V is TRBV11-1; 8 bases are shared with TRBD2. The CDR3 has 15 amino acids. Germline lookup yields CDR1 SGHAT and CDR2 FQDESV (reference sequence). The V segment lost 0 bases and the J segment 7 bases; nucleotides outside the gene matches: 5. The CDR3 coding sequence is TGTGCCAGCAGCTTAGCGGGACTAGTAAATAATGAGCAGTTCTTC. Translating gives CASSLAGLVNNEQFF.

This clone appeared a few times. The CDR3 protein is CASSEGGKDTQYF. The CDR3 region has the DNA TGTGCCAGCAGTGAAGGAGGGAAAGATACGCAGTATTTT. The chain is built from TRBV6-4 and TRBJ2-3, with D maybe TRBD2 (6 bases). V was pared by 3 bases and J by 5 bases, with 9 bases between. Germline CDR1 reads MRHNA; CDR2 reads SNTAGT. CDR3 length: 13 amino acids.

The V gene is TRBV28, the J gene TRBJ2-7, with 11 bases aligning to TRBD1. Unmatched junction bases numbered 7, after V lost 5 bases and J lost 4 bases. Germline V lookup: CDR1 MDHEN, CDR2 SYDVKM. The CDR3 has 15 amino acids. DNA of the CDR3: TGTGCCAGCAGTCTCTGGACAGGGGGCAGGTACGAGCAGTACTTC. Translating it yields CASSLWTGGRYEQYF.

The rearrangement uses TRBV29-1 and TRBJ2-1; tentatively, D is TRBD2 (7 bases). CDR1 is SQVTM and CDR2 is ANQGSEA in the germline V gene. There are 16 residues in the CDR3. Trimming removed 0 bases at V and 7 bases at J, with 19 bases between. The CDR3, as DNA: TGCAGCGTTGAAGATTTTTTAGGGGGGGGAGAAAATGAGCAGTTCTTC. Translated, it gives CSVEDFLGGGENEQFF.

The genes are TRBV7-8 and TRBJ1-5, with unresolved D. V lost 5 bases, J lost 0 bases, and 14 bases lay in between. This CDR3 comprises 16 residues. Germline CDR1 SGHVS, CDR2 FQNEAQ. The CDR3 DNA is TGTGCCAGCAGCCCAGCGCCCGCTAATAGCAATCAGCCCCAGCATTTT. It is translated as CASSPAPANSNQPQHF.

Here the CDR3 DNA reads TGTGCCAGCAGCCAAAACCAACAGGGTTGGAATGAGCAGTTCTTC. It encodes CASSQNQQGWNEQFF. This rearrangement joins TRBV7-8 to TRBJ2-1, with D maybe TRBD1 (6 bases). This CDR3 region has 15 residues. CDR1 is SGHVS and CDR2 is FQNEAQ in the germline V gene. V was pared by 5 bases and J by 7 bases, with 18 bases between.

The chain has TRBV19 and TRBJ2-2; possibly TRBD2 for D (5 bases). V was clipped by 3 bases and J by 7 bases, with 9 bases between them. The CDR3 sequence is 13 residues long. The V gene's germline CDR1 is LNHDA and CDR2 SQIVND (reference sequence). The CDR3 region is CASSIGEGGELFF. DNA of the CDR3: TGTGCCAGTAGTATTGGTGAGGGCGGGGAGCTGTTTTTT.